A single sample gave rise to the 9 T cell receptor beta chains below, sequenced in a study of blood T cell repertoires in COVID-19. Profiled with immunoSEQ multiplex PCR; TCRdb holds only in-frame clones, not every one. The sample includes 55,000 to 90,000 clones, around 83% of them seen just once. The sample taken for sequencing was peripheral blood. These receptor sequences come from a man between 65 and 85 years old with active COVID-19.

The V call is TRBV30, the J call TRBJ2-7; a weak D match, TRBD2 (5 bases). V was pared by 4 bases and J by 6 bases, with 19 bases between. CDR1 is GTSNPN and CDR2 is SVGIG in the germline V gene (reference sequence). The CDR3 contains 14 residues. CDR3 sequence (DNA): TGTGCCTGGACCCCGCCCTGGAAGCGGCTCGAGCAGTACTTC. This encodes CAWTPPWKRLEQYF.

The rearrangement links TRBV7-3 to TRBJ1-1; possibly TRBD1 for D (5 bases). The germline CDR1 and CDR2 sequences are SGHTA and FQGTGA. Trimming left V 1 base short and J 8 bases short, with 11 bases between. The CDR3 has 13 amino acids. In DNA form, the CDR3 reads TGTGCCAGCAGCTTAAGTCCGCGGGGGGAAGCTTTCTTT. It codes for CASSLSPRGEAFF.

The chain recombines TRBV28 with TRBJ2-5, with TRBD2 matching 8 bases. This CDR3 has 17 residues. V lost 3 bases, J lost 1 base, and 10 bases stayed unmatched. Germline V gene data show CDR1 as MDHEN and CDR2 as SYDVKM. The CDR3 sequence is CASSLGHLAGPQETQYF. The CDR3 DNA is TGTGCCAGCAGTTTGGGCCACCTAGCGGGCCCCCAAGAGACCCAGTACTTC.

The chain recombines TRBV14 with TRBJ2-3; tentatively, D is TRBD2 (6 bases). V lost 4 bases, J lost 1 base, and 15 bases lay in between. The CDR3 length is 16 residues. Germline CDR1 and CDR2: SGHDN and FVKESK. The CDR3 coding sequence is TGTGCCAGCAGCCGCCCGGCGGGGCGGGGCACAGATACGCAGTATTTT. Amino acids: CASSRPAGRGTDTQYF.

The rearrangement uses TRBV7-3 and TRBJ2-7; 7 nucleotides match TRBD1. Trimming removed 3 bases from V and 2 bases from J; junction bases left unmatched: 13. This CDR3 region has 17 residues. Germline CDR1 reads SGHTA; CDR2 reads FQGTGA. In nucleotides, the CDR3 is TGTGCCAGCAGCTTCCTTAGAACAGGGGATTCGACCTACGAGCAGTACTTC. Translation: CASSFLRTGDSTYEQYF.

The V call is TRBV9, the J call TRBJ1-1, with D maybe TRBD1 (6 bases). Germline V gene data show CDR1 as SGDLS and CDR2 as YYNGEE. V was shortened by 3 bases and J by 5 bases, with 17 bases between the two germline ends. CDR3 length: 15 residues. CDR3 loop: CASSGGPGSGTEAFF. CDR3 bases: TGTGCCAGCAGCGGGGGGCCAGGTTCGGGAACTGAAGCTTTCTTT.

The chain links TRBV12-5 to TRBJ2-1; possibly TRBD2 for D (6 bases). Germline assignment: CDR1 LGHNT and CDR2 FRNRAP. V was pared by 1 base and J by 5 bases, with 6 bases between. This CDR3 is built from 13 residues. CDR3 amino acids: CASGLGGDNEQFF. The CDR3 coding sequence is TGTGCTAGTGGTTTGGGGGGGGACAATGAGCAGTTCTTC.

The chain has TRBV4-2 and TRBJ2-1, with TRBD2 matching over 8 bases. V gave up 5 bases and J gave up 8 bases; unmatched junction bases: 11. The length of the CDR3 is 15 residues. CDR1 and CDR2 (germline): LGHNA, YNFKEQ. CDR3 loop: CASSSQVAGGHEQFF. DNA for the CDR3: TGTGCCAGCAGCTCCCAGGTGGCGGGAGGCCATGAGCAGTTCTTC.

V usage is TRBV4-2 and J usage is TRBJ2-2, with 13 bases fitting TRBD2. The CDR3 covers 17 residues. Germline CDR1 LGHNA, CDR2 YNFKEQ. V was clipped by 4 bases and J by 5 bases; unmatched bases: 7. In nucleotides, the CDR3 is TGTGCCAGCAGCCCACGACTAGCGGGAGGCCGTACCGGGGAGCTGTTTTTT. Protein product: CASSPRLAGGRTGELFF.